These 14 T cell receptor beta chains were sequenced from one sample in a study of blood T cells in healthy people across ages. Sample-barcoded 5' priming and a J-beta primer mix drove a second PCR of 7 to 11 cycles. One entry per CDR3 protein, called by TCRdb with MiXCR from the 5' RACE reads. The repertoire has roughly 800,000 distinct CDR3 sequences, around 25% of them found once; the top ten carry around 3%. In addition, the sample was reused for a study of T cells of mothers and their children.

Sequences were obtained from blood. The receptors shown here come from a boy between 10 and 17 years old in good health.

CDR3 amino acids: CACPGQGAAGANVLTF. As DNA, the CDR3 is TGTGCCTGCCCGGGACAGGGGGCGGCCGGGGCCAACGTCCTGACTTTC. V is TRBV30 and J is TRBJ2-6; 12 bases match TRBD1. Per the germline V gene, CDR1 is GTSNPN and CDR2 is SVGIG (reference sequence). J gave up 4 bases and V 6 bases, and 7 bases lay outside the gene matches. This CDR3 region has 16 residues. The variable domain in full, with the rest retrieved from reference TRBV30 and TRBJ2-6, is SQTIHQWPATLVQPVGSPLSLECTVEGTSNPNLYWYRQAAGRGLQLLFYSVGIGQISSEVPQNLSASRPQDRQFILSSKKLLLSDSGFYLCACPGQGAAGANVLTFGAGSRLTVL.

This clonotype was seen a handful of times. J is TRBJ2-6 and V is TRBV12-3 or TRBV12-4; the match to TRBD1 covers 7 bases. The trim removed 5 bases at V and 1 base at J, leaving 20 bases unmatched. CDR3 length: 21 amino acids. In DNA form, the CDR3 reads TGTGCCAGCAGTCCTATAAGGAGCCCCGACAGGGATTCGTCTGGGGCCAACGTCCTGACTTTC. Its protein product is CASSPIRSPDRDSSGANVLTF.

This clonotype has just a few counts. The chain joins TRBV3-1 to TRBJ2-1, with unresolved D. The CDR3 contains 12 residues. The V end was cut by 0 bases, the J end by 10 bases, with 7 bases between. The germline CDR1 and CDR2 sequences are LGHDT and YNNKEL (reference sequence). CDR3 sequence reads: CASSQDVAEQFF. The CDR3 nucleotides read TGTGCCAGCAGCCAAGATGTGGCCGAGCAGTTCTTC.

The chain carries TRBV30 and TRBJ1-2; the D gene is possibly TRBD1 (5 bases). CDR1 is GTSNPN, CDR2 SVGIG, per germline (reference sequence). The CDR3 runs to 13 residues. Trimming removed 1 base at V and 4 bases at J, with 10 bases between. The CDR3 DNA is TGTGCCTGGAGTGGCGGGGGATCCTATGGCTACACCTTC. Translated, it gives CAWSGGGSYGYTF.

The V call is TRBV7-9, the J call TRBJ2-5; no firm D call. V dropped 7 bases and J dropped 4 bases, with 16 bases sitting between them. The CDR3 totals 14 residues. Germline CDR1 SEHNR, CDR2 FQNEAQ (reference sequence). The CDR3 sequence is CASIQTGPGETQYF. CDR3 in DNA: TGTGCCAGCATCCAAACCGGGCCGGGAGAGACCCAGTACTTC.

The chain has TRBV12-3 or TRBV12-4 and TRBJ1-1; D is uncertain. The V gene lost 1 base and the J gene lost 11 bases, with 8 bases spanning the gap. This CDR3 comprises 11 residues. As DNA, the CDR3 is TGTGCCAGCAGTTTAGGCCATATGGCTTTCTTT. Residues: CASSLGHMAFF.

Written as DNA, the CDR3 is TGTGCCAGTATCCCGGGACCCAGGGTCCCAGATACGCAGTATTTT. As protein: CASIPGPRVPDTQYF. The chain recombines TRBV7-8 with TRBJ2-3; D may match TRBD1 or TRBD2 (5 bases each). V was clipped by 9 bases and J by 4 bases, with 20 bases between them. The CDR3 contains 15 residues. CDR1 is SGHVS, CDR2 FQNEAQ, per germline.

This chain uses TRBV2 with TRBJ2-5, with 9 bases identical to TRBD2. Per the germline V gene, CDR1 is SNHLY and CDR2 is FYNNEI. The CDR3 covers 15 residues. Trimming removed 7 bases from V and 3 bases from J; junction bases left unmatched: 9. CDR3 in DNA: TGTGCCAGCACCCGGGTGGGGACTAGCAAAGAGACCCAGTACTTC. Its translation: CASTRVGTSKETQYF.

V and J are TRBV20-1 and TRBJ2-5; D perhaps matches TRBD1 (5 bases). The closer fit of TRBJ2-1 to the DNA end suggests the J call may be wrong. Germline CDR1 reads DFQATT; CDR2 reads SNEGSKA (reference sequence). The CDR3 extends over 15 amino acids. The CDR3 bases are TGCAGTGCTAGACCCCTCACAGGAGTCTACAATGAGCAGTTCTTC. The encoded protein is CSARPLTGVYNEQFF.

The CDR3 spells CASSPDRASYEQYF. CDR3 nucleotides: TGTGCCAGCTCACCTGACAGGGCCTCCTACGAGCAGTACTTC. The J gene is TRBJ2-7, the V gene TRBV18, with 7 bases that match TRBD1. Germline lookup yields CDR1 KGHSH and CDR2 LQKENI. This CDR3 comprises 14 residues. Losses at the gene ends were 3 bases for V and 0 bases for J; bases not matched to a gene: 2.

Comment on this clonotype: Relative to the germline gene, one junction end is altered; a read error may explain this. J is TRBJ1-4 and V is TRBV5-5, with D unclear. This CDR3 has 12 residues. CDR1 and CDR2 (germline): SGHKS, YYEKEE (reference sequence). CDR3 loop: CTSSLAGEKLFF. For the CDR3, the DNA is TGTACCAGCAGCTTGGCCGGTGAAAAACTGTTTTTT. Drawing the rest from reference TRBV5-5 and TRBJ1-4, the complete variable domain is DAGVTQSPTHLIKTRGQQVTLRCSPISGHKSVSWYQQVLGQGPQFIFQYYEKEERGRGNFPDRFSARQFPNYSSELNVNALLLGDSALYLCTSSLAGEKLFFGSGTQLSVL.

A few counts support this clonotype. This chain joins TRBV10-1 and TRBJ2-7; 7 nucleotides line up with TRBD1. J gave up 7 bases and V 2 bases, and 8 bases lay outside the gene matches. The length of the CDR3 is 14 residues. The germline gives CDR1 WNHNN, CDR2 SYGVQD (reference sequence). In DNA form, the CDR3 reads TGCGCCAGCAGTGAGGAACAGGGGACAAGAGAGCAGTACTTC. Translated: CASSEEQGTREQYF.

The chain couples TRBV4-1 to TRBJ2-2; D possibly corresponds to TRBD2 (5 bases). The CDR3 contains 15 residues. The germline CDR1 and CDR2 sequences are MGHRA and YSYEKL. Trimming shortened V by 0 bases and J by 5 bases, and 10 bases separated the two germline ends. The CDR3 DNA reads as TGCGCCAGCAGCCAAGAAGAATCGGGAACCGGGGAGCTGTTTTTT. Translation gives CASSQEESGTGELFF.

In DNA form, the CDR3 reads TGTGCCAGCAGCTTAGATGGGGACGAGCAGTACTTC. This encodes CASSLDGDEQYF. The V and J genes are TRBV7-2 and TRBJ2-7; D is uncertain. CDR3 length: 12 residues. V was clipped by 1 base and J by 5 bases, with 6 bases between them. Germline V gives CDR1 SGHTA, CDR2 FQGNSA. Full variable domain (outside the CDR3, taken from reference TRBV7-2 and TRBJ2-7): GAGVSQSPSNKVTEKGKDVELRCDPISGHTALYWYRQSLGQGLEFLIYFQGNSAPDKSGLPSDRFSAERTGGSVSTLTIQRTQQEDSAVYLCASSLDGDEQYFGPGTRLTVT.